A selection of T cell receptor beta chains follows, all from one sample in a study of T cells expressing NK-cell markers. Using the 5' RACE reads, TCRdb records one entry per CDR3 protein without DNA. Here the sample table reports about 380,000 distinct CDR3 sequences. Specimen: blood T cells: a sorted CD56 or NKG2C T cell subset, CD4+ or CD8+ T cells, or bulk PBMC T cells (not recorded which). All receptors derive from a man between 18 and 69 years old in good health. The CDR3 runs from the conserved cysteine through the conserved F or W. Fields, in order: J gene, V gene, CDR3 protein.

>TRBJ2-7|TRBV5-6
CASSLRGGLYEQYF
>TRBJ2-1|TRBV5-1
CASSTEGQSYNEQFF
>TRBJ2-2|TRBV30
CAWSRRGLTGELFF
>TRBJ2-5|TRBV6-2/TRBV6-3
CASSSSGVPGETQYF
>TRBJ2-1|TRBV7-2
CASSFESGGHNEQFF
>TRBJ2-6|TRBV29-1
CSAQTGTGANVLTF
>TRBJ2-4|TRBV29-1
CSVRTAAGKNIQYF
>TRBJ2-1|TRBV20-1
CSARRYSQEQFF
>TRBJ1-4|TRBV6-1
CASSPSRFNEKLFF
>TRBJ2-2|TRBV5-1
CASSLFLLNAVSGELFF
>TRBJ1-2|TRBV5-1
CASSFPGDRYGYTF
>TRBJ2-7|TRBV20-1
CSAELTGPSYEQYF
>TRBJ2-3|TRBV7-9
CASSQLWPGEDTQYF
>TRBJ2-2|TRBV12-3/TRBV12-4
CAIRQGLSSGELFF
>TRBJ1-5|TRBV6-1
CASCKEGFFSNQPQHF
>TRBJ2-1|TRBV6-1
CASSRRGAYSYNEQFF
>TRBJ2-5|TRBV2
CASSGTGASVETQYF
>TRBJ2-5|TRBV6-5
CASSLTVRETQYF
>TRBJ2-7|TRBV29-1
CSVGDPRGGATKQYF
>TRBJ2-7|TRBV11-2
CASSPRQGVLPTSSYEQYF
>TRBJ1-1|TRBV19
CASTFGAFGNTEAFF
>TRBJ2-6|TRBV18
CASSPPGQGTGANVLTF
>TRBJ2-7|TRBV11-2
CASRKGGTSGYEQYF
>TRBJ2-7|TRBV20-1
CSASLKGGANEQYF
>TRBJ2-4|TRBV6-1
CASTRVQGYGKNIQYF
>TRBJ2-1|TRBV27
CASSLGRSTLNEQFF
>TRBJ2-7|TRBV28
CASSPDLPYEQYF
>TRBJ2-3|TRBV20-1
CSTFDRGLGTDTQYF
>TRBJ2-2|TRBV27
CASSPRQGRTGELFF
>TRBJ2-1|TRBV11-2
CASSPILGAGGPRNEQFF
>TRBJ2-3|TRBV4-2
CASSQQPGLGTDTQYF
>TRBJ2-2|TRBV4-2
CASSHPTGGGELFF